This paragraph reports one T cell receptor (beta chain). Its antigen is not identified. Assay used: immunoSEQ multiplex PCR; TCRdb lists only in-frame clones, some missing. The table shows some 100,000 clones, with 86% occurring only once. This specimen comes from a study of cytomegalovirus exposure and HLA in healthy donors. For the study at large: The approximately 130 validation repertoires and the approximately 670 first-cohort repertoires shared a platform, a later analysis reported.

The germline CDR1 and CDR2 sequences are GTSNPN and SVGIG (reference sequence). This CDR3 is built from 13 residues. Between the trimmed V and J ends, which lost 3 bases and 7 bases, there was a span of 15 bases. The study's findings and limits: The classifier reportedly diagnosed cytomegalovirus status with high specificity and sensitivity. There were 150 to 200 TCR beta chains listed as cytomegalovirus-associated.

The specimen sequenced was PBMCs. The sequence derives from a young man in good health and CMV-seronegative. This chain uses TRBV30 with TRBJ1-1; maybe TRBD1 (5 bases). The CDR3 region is CAWSPARAVEAFF. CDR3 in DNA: TGTGCCTGGAGCCCCGCCAGGGCGGTTGAAGCTTTCTTT.